This is a list of T cell receptor beta chains from one sample in a study of cytomegalovirus exposure and HLA in healthy donors. Libraries were prepared by immunoSEQ multiplex PCR; TCRdb keeps only in-frame clonotypes and omits some of them. The data contain about 120,000 clones, around two thirds of them seen just once; the ten biggest clones take up roughly 10%. The sequencing input was PBMCs. The receptors stem from a woman between 35 and 50 years old in good health and CMV-seropositive. CDR3s include the opening cysteine and the closing phenylalanine or tryptophan.

CASSTGGRTEAFF	TRBV19	TRBJ1-1
CASSRAGVGATDTQYF	TRBV7-9	TRBJ2-3
CASSDSSRTGGYNEQFF	TRBV6-4	TRBJ2-1
CASSLTGQSNQPQHF	TRBV11-2	TRBJ1-5
CASSLGQGEKLFF	TRBV7-3	TRBJ1-4
CSVLKLDRTSYEQYF	TRBV29-1	TRBJ2-7
CASGLAGGPTDTQYF	TRBV9	TRBJ2-3
CAISGGFERTSGRRYEQYF	TRBV10-3	TRBJ2-7
CASSPGLAMTGELFF	TRBV7-2	TRBJ2-2
CAIMGGQSDNYGYTF	TRBV10-3	TRBJ1-2
CASSEGWRNTGELFF	TRBV2	TRBJ2-2
CASSPDSREETQYF	TRBV5-4	TRBJ2-5
CASSPVGQGPYGYTF	TRBV4-1	TRBJ1-2
CATSRRTVAFSGNTIYF	TRBV15	TRBJ1-3
CASSELGAGAEAFF	TRBV25-1	TRBJ1-1
CASSGQGGNQPQHF	TRBV2	TRBJ1-5
CASSLTSANTGELFF	TRBV7-6	TRBJ2-2
CASSPQTGENTEAFF	TRBV21-1	TRBJ1-1
CASSPAPGTGFYEQYF	TRBV5-1	TRBJ2-7
CASSRRQSRTEAFF	TRBV5-6	TRBJ1-1
CASVYPGDRQTEAFF	TRBV6-5	TRBJ1-1
CASSFGGYAYEQYF	TRBV27	TRBJ2-7
CASSLGGSSEQFF	TRBV11-3	TRBJ2-1
CSATLSTGGREKLFF	TRBV29-1	TRBJ1-4
CVNEVDRGNYGYTF	TRBV2	TRBJ1-2
CASSAKGQGAWVETQYF	TRBV27	TRBJ2-5
CASSLLRGTYEQYF	TRBV5-5	TRBJ2-7
CASSPNPGPGAQYF	TRBV6-5	TRBJ2-5
CASSGQGIGNQPQHF	TRBV2	TRBJ1-5
CASSAGVSTDTQYF	TRBV21-1	TRBJ2-3
CASSIWQGVKDGYTF	TRBV19	TRBJ1-2
CASTGVGIRGTSYNEQFF	TRBV5-1	TRBJ2-1
CASSFPVGGYTF	TRBV7-2	TRBJ1-2
CASSELAGDQETQYF	TRBV6-1	TRBJ2-5
CASSLGQGFTEAFF	TRBV5-1	TRBJ1-1
CASSPPPGDEQFF	TRBV18	TRBJ2-1
CASSAGPDRARETQYF	TRBV5-4	TRBJ2-5
CASSQGLAGVGKTQYF	TRBV4-3	TRBJ2-5
CASSLGTGSVHF	TRBV7-2	TRBJ1-5
CAWSPTPLTGGYEQYF	TRBV30	TRBJ2-7
CASSQTPGQGYQETQYF	TRBV4-1	TRBJ2-5
CASSERGLSNQPQHF	TRBV2	TRBJ1-5
CASSTSRVGNQPQHF	TRBV6-5	TRBJ1-5
CASSQGLAGEQYF	TRBV6-1	TRBJ2-7
CASSRVLRDRTRTNTGELFF	TRBV4-1	TRBJ2-2
CSVELLGGTGNNEQFF	TRBV29-1	TRBJ2-1
CASSLFGTGELFF	TRBV5-4	TRBJ2-2
CASRLGGEKQFF	TRBV11-2	TRBJ2-1
CTSSPPLSEQYF	TRBV7-9	TRBJ2-7
CASSPPLAGGNTEAFF	TRBV18	TRBJ1-1
CSVGGRQLRGKETQYF	TRBV29-1	TRBJ2-5
CASSLGALAGGPFPFF	TRBV7-8	TRBJ2-1
CASRPRTASGNTIYF	TRBV5-1	TRBJ1-3
CASSLRAASGRAGTYEQYF	TRBV4-2	TRBJ2-7
CASSYSGEDGRYGYTF	TRBV6-6	TRBJ1-2
CSAVGENYGYTF	TRBV29-1	TRBJ1-2
CAIKRQGNSNQPQHF	TRBV28	TRBJ1-5
CASSAGLAGAADTQYF	TRBV18	TRBJ2-3
CASSLRPGLAGVGTDTQYF	TRBV9	TRBJ2-3